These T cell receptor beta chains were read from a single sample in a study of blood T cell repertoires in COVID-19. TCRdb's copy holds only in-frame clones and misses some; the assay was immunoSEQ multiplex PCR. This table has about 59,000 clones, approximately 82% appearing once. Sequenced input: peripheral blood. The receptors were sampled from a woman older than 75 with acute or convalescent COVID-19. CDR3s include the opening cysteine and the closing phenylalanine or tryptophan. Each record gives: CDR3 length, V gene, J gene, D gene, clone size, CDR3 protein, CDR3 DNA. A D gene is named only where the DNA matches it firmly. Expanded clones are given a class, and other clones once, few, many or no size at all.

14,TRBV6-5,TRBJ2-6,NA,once,CATTATSGANVLTF,TGTGCCACCACAGCAACCTCTGGGGCCAACGTCCTGACTTTC
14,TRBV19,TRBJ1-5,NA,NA,CASSMWRQNQPQHF,TGTGCCAGTAGTATGTGGCGGCAGAATCAGCCCCAGCATTTT
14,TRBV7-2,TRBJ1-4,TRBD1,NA,CASSLGGQAEKLFF,TGTGCCAGCAGCTTAGGGGGACAGGCGGAAAAACTGTTTTTT
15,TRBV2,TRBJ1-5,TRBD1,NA,CASSDQGAGSQPQHF,TGTGCCAGCAGTGATCAGGGGGCAGGGAGTCAGCCCCAGCATTTT
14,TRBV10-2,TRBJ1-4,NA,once,CASRPGTTGEKLFF,TGCGCCAGCAGACCCGGGACAACGGGTGAAAAACTGTTTTTT
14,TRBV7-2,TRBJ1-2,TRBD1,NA,CASSLGDREGGYTF,TGTGCCAGCAGCTTGGGGGACAGGGAGGGAGGCTACACCTTC
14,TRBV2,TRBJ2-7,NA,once,CASRTGPTTYEQYF,TGTGCCAGCAGGACAGGACCAACAACCTACGAGCAGTACTTC
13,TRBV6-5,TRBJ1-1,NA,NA,CASSYSAGSEAFF,TGTGCCAGCAGTTACTCAGCGGGTTCTGAAGCTTTCTTT
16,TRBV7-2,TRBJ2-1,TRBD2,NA,CASSPKGAGGRHEQFF,TGTGCCAGCAGCCCCAAGGGGGCGGGAGGGAGGCATGAGCAGTTCTTC
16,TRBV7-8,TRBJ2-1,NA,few,CASSLASRGRGDEQFF,TGTGCCAGCAGCTTAGCGTCAAGGGGCAGGGGGGATGAGCAGTTCTTC
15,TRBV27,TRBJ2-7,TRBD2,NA,CASSFWPSGSYEQYF,TGTGCCAGCAGTTTCTGGCCTAGCGGATCCTACGAGCAGTACTTC
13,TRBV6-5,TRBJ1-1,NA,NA,CASQTGKNTEAFF,TGTGCCAGCCAGACAGGAAAGAACACTGAAGCTTTCTTT
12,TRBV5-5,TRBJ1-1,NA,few,CASSRGITEAFF,TGTGCCAGCAGCCGAGGGATTACTGAAGCTTTCTTT
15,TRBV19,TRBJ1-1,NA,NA,CASSIAGGRNTEAFF,TGTGCCAGTAGTATAGCTGGGGGCCGGAACACTGAAGCTTTCTTT
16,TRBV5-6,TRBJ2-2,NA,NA,CASSLVGGTVDGELFF,TGTGCCAGCAGCTTGGTGGGCGGGACGGTTGACGGGGAGCTGTTTTTT
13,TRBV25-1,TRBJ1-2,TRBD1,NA,CASTGTANYGYTF,TGTGCCAGCACAGGGACAGCAAACTATGGCTACACCTTC
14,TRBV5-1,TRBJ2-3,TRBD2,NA,CASSPLAVTDTQYF,TGCGCCAGCAGCCCGCTAGCGGTCACAGATACGCAGTATTTT
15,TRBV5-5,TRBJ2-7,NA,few,CASSSSDMSSYEQYF,TGTGCCAGCAGCTCCAGCGATATGAGCTCCTACGAGCAGTACTTC
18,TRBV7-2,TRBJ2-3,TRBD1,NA,CASRKGQGRVSRADTQYF,TGTGCCAGCAGAAAAGGACAGGGGAGGGTGTCTAGGGCAGATACGCAGTATTTT
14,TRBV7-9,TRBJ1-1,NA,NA,CASSLMGLNTEAFF,TGTGCCAGCAGCTTAATGGGGCTGAACACTGAAGCTTTCTTT
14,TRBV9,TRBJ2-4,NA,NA,CASSPRDTEDIQYF,TGTGCCAGCAGCCCCCGGGACACTGAGGACATTCAGTACTTC
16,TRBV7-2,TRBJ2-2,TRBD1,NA,CASRHKPGQSTGELFF,TGTGCCAGCAGACACAAACCGGGACAGAGCACCGGGGAGCTGTTTTTT
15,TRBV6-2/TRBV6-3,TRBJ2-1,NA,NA,CASSHTSLGGNEQFF,TGTGCCAGCAGTCACACTTCCTTGGGGGGCAATGAGCAGTTCTTC
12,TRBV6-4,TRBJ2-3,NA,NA,CASTRRGLGMYF,TGTGCCAGCACTCGACGGGGTTTAGGTATGTATTTT
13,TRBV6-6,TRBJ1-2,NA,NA,CASTQGREGGYTF,TGTGCCAGCACCCAAGGGAGGGAAGGTGGCTACACCTTC